These 27 T cell receptor beta chains originate from one sample sequenced in a study of CXCR3-negative and CXCR3-positive naive CD8 T cells. Overall study findings and caveats: TRB CDR3s of CXCR3-positive naive cells were more hydrophobic than those of CXCR3-negative naive cells.

No antigen has been assigned to these receptors. cDNA libraries for TRB were generated by 5' RACE incorporating UMI labels. TCRdb reprocessed the 5' RACE reads; each CDR3 protein has one entry and no DNA is given. The sample table sets out 60,000 to 70,000 distinct CDR3 sequences. The sequencing input was naive CXCR3+ CD8+ T cells from blood. The subset: CD45RO-CCR7+CD27+CD95- naive CD8+ T cells expressing CXCR3 (TNR3+). These TCRs come from a human donor in good health. Some clones in this sample may be carry-over from other donors' samples.

The chain joins TRBV10-3 to TRBJ2-7. The CDR3 loop spans 16 amino acids. Germline V CDR1 and CDR2: ENHRY, SYGVKD. The CDR3 spells CAISEPSSREPYEQYF.

This chain connects TRBV11-2 to TRBJ2-1. Per germline, CDR1 SGHAT and CDR2 FQNNGV. This CDR3 contains 13 residues. The CDR3 sequence is CASSLIRNNEQFF.

V gene TRBV12-3 or TRBV12-4 combines with J gene TRBJ1-1. The CDR3 is made up of 13 amino acids. The CDR3 sequence: CASSSSGTTEAFF.

This rearrangement joins TRBV5-1 to TRBJ2-3; the D call from TCRdb, TRBD1, cannot be confirmed without DNA. The CDR3 runs 16 residues. Germline V lookup: CDR1 SGHRS, CDR2 YFSETQ. The CDR3 spells CASSTTGTGRTDTQYF.

The V gene is TRBV6-5, the J gene TRBJ2-3; TCRdb's D gene call, TRBD1, goes unchecked for lack of DNA. There are 13 residues in the CDR3. Germline CDR1 and CDR2: MNHEY and SVGAGI. The CDR3: CASSYSNSARMYF.

CDR3 in amino acids: CASRPGGGGDPFF. This chain uses TRBV28 with TRBJ2-1; lacking DNA, the TRBD1 call made by TCRdb goes unchecked. Looked up from germline, CDR1 is MDHEN and CDR2 is SYDVKM. The CDR3 spans 13 residues.

The chain carries TRBV7-9 and TRBJ2-1; TCRdb outputs TRBD2, but without DNA this stays unchecked. The V gene's germline CDR1 is SEHNR and CDR2 FQNEAQ (reference sequence). This CDR3 contains 14 residues. The CDR3 here is CAGLTAGGPNEQFF.

The chain's CDR3 is CASSEYPERDGYTF. The chain has TRBV25-1 and TRBJ1-2. Germline assignment: CDR1 MGHDK and CDR2 SYGVNS. This CDR3 comprises 14 residues.

V is TRBV5-1 and J is TRBJ1-1; TCRdb gives TRBD1 as the D gene, but with no DNA this cannot be confirmed. CDR3 size: 14 residues. The germline gives CDR1 SGHRS, CDR2 YFSETQ. CDR3 loop: CASSTSDRRTEAFF. Looking up the rest from reference TRBV5-1 and TRBJ1-1 gives the full variable domain: KAGVTQTPRYLIKTRGQQVTLSCSPISGHRSVSWYQQTPGQGLQFLFEYFSETQRNKGNFPGRFSGRQFSNSRSEMNVSTLELGDSALYLCASSTSDRRTEAFFGQGTRLTVV.

The chain recombines TRBV7-2 with TRBJ2-3; TCRdb's D call, TRBD1, is unchecked because there is no DNA. This CDR3 is built from 15 residues. Germline CDR1 is SGHTA and CDR2 is FQGNSA. The CDR3 reads CASSFRGSSTDTQYF.

The chain carries TRBV25-1 and TRBJ2-3. From germline, CDR1 is MGHDK and CDR2 SYGVNS. This CDR3 is 15 amino acids long. CDR3 amino acids: CASSDLQTYTDTQYF.

The rearrangement joins TRBV12-3 or TRBV12-4 to TRBJ2-7; the TCRdb D gene call, TRBD2, has no DNA to confirm it. This CDR3 region has 12 residues. The CDR3 sequence: CASPSGSYEQYF.

The V call is TRBV7-9, the J call TRBJ2-2; checking the TCRdb D call of TRBD1 is not possible without DNA. The CDR3 sequence is 17 residues long. Looked up from germline, CDR1 is SEHNR and CDR2 is FQNEAQ (reference sequence). The CDR3 reads CASSSSLVGENTGELSF.

This chain links TRBV6-6 with TRBJ2-1; without DNA, the TCRdb call of TRBD1 cannot be checked. Germline assignment: CDR1 MNHNY and CDR2 SVGAGI (reference sequence). This CDR3 is built from 16 residues. CDR3: CASSYLPGQGFNEQFF.

The CDR3 reads CASSLHPSGATGDTQYF. V and J are TRBV7-9 and TRBJ2-3; TCRdb calls TRBD2, which cannot be checked without DNA. The CDR3 totals 17 residues. Germline values: CDR1 SEHNR, CDR2 FQNEAQ (reference sequence).

The chain employs TRBV3-1 and TRBJ2-7. There are 14 residues in the CDR3. Germline CDR1 LGHDT, CDR2 YNNKEL (reference sequence). CDR3 in amino acids: CASSQEARTYEQYF.

This chain uses TRBV7-9 with TRBJ2-6; with no DNA, the TCRdb D assignment of TRBD1 cannot be verified. The CDR3 sequence is 21 residues long. The germline V gene has CDR1 SEHNR and CDR2 FQNEAQ (reference sequence). The CDR3 loop is CASSFPRTRQGKAAGANVLTF.

V gene TRBV20-1 combines with J gene TRBJ2-2. The CDR3 spans 16 residues. The germline V gene encodes CDR1 DFQATT and CDR2 SNEGSKA (reference sequence). CDR3 in amino acids: CSALHSKTVLGGELFF.

This chain uses TRBV30 with TRBJ2-2. The CDR3 spans 15 residues. Germline V gene data show CDR1 as GTSNPN and CDR2 as SVGIG (reference sequence). This chain's CDR3 is CAWSVTATNTGELFF.

This chain connects TRBV2 to TRBJ2-3; absent DNA, TCRdb's TRBD2 call cannot be checked. This CDR3 comprises 17 residues. Germline CDR1 SNHLY, CDR2 FYNNEI. CDR3 in amino acids: CASSEEGLAESTDTQYF. The full variable domain, completed using reference TRBV2 and TRBJ2-3, is EPEVTQTPSHQVTQMGQEVILRCVPISNHLYFYWYRQILGQKVEFLVSFYNNEISEKSEIFDDQFSVERPDGSNFTLKIRSTKLEDSAMYFCASSEEGLAESTDTQYFGPGTRLTVL.

The chain uses TRBV7-9 and TRBJ2-1; the D call of TRBD1 rests on TCRdb alone, since no DNA is present to check it. Germline-derived CDR1 and CDR2 are SEHNR and FQNEAQ (reference sequence). The CDR3 has 19 amino acids. The CDR3 is CASSGAPERDPTVLDEQFF. The variable domain in full, with the rest retrieved from reference TRBV7-9 and TRBJ2-1, is DTGVSQNPRHKITKRGQNVTFRCDPISEHNRLYWYRQTLGQGPEFLTYFQNEAQLEKSRLLSDRFSAERPKGSFSTLEIQRTEQGDSAMYLCASSGAPERDPTVLDEQFFGPGTRLTVL.

This chain uses TRBV29-1 with TRBJ2-7. CDR3 length equals 14 residues. Per germline, CDR1 SQVTM and CDR2 ANQGSEA. Here the CDR3 reads CSATGTEDSYEQYF.

The rearrangement uses TRBV7-2 and TRBJ2-3; the TRBD2 assignment by TCRdb is unverifiable without DNA. This CDR3 has 18 residues. From germline, CDR1 is SGHTA and CDR2 FQGNSA. The CDR3 spells CASSLEVLAGGSKDTQYF.

J is TRBJ2-2 and V is TRBV20-1. The CDR3 extends over 15 amino acids. Germline V gene data show CDR1 as DFQATT and CDR2 as SNEGSKA (reference sequence). CDR3 sequence reads: CSARDSGSAPGELFF.

The rearrangement links TRBV4-3 to TRBJ2-1; TCRdb proposes TRBD2, but this gene call is untestable without DNA. The CDR3 is 15 residues long. CDR1 LGHNA and CDR2 YSLEER come from the germline V gene. The CDR3 loop reads CASSQDIAGVNEQFF.

The chain combines TRBV20-1 with TRBJ2-7; TCRdb proposes TRBD1, but this gene call is untestable without DNA. In germline, CDR1 is DFQATT, CDR2 SNEGSKA (reference sequence). The length of the CDR3 is 17 residues. This chain's CDR3 is CSAPSTGDSGAYWEQYF.

V usage is TRBV12-3 or TRBV12-4 and J usage is TRBJ2-7; as DNA is missing, the TRBD1 call by TCRdb cannot be tested. The CDR3 sequence is 15 residues long. The CDR3 reads CASSLLRQGGYEQYF.